This T cell receptor beta chain appears in the sequencing data of a study of T cells after posttransplantation cyclophosphamide. Peripheral blood was collected from the related graft donor on the marrow donation day. Study-wide results and limits: Donor-recipient repertoire similarity was low at 1-2 months, rising over year one. Recipient CMV seropositivity and CMV reactivation strongly tracked TRB clonality. Blood and skin or GI T cell repertoires showed limited TRB overlap.

Germline CDR1 SGHRS, CDR2 YFSETQ. The CDR3 spans 15 residues. Trimming cost V 3 bases and J 6 bases; bases outside gene matches: 7. This clone was detected many times. Antigen specificity is unknown. Data came from immunoSEQ multiplex PCR; TCRdb stores just in-frame clones and leaves some out. In total the sample includes around 34,000 clones, none of them seen once. Sequenced input: PBMCs. The chain links TRBV5-1 to TRBJ2-4; TRBD1 matches 9 bases. This sequence was found in a man aged 50-59 years in good health, CMV-negative, and a related stem cell transplant donor. The CDR3 sequence: CASSSKGQGLNIQYF. The CDR3 coding sequence is TGCGCCAGCAGCTCGAAGGGACAGGGACTAAACATTCAGTACTTC. The variable domain in full, with the rest retrieved from reference TRBV5-1 and TRBJ2-4, is KAGVTQTPRYLIKTRGQQVTLSCSPISGHRSVSWYQQTPGQGLQFLFEYFSETQRNKGNFPGRFSGRQFSNSRSEMNVSTLELGDSALYLCASSSKGQGLNIQYFGAGTRLSVL.